The T cell receptor beta chain described here comes from a study of control samples from healthy donors and cancer patients. CDR1 ENHRY and CDR2 SYGVKD come from the germline V gene. V dropped 6 bases and J dropped 9 bases, with 12 bases sitting between them. There are 13 residues in the CDR3. Profiling relied on immunoSEQ multiplex PCR, and the TCRdb table lists in-frame clones only, not all of them. The repertoire includes 90,000 to 95,000 clones, 85% of them detected once, and approximately 20% sits in the top ten. Sequenced sample: blood. The chain couples TRBV10-3 to TRBJ1-6, with a tentative D call TRBD1 (5 bases). The source is a man younger than 40 in good health. In DNA, the CDR3 is TGTGCCATCAGATCGGGGGAGATTTCACCCCTCCACTTT. Its protein is CAIRSGEISPLHF.